Presented here are 11 T cell receptor beta chains from one specimen sequenced in a study of regulatory T cells in long-lasting Graves disease. In building TCR beta libraries, iRepertoire HTBI primers were used together with Arm-PCR of CDR3 regions. TCRdb reprocessed the multiplex PCR reads via MiXCR and lists one record per CDR3 protein. Here the sample spans about 470,000 distinct CDR3 sequences, 15% to 20% being singletons. Time point in this sample: newly diagnosed GD, antithyroid drugs for less than 3 months. PBMC-derived RNA was used for the TCR library. The same specimen was also included in a second study, on T cells in Graves' hyperthyroidism and ophthalmopathy.

The sequencing used peripheral blood mononuclear cells (PBMCs), collected at new diagnosis, from a patient treated with antithyroid drugs. The receptors derive from a man aged 35 to 55 with Graves disease.

J is TRBJ2-1 and V is TRBV6-1; 7 bases align to TRBD2. Trimming cost V 3 bases and J 8 bases; bases outside gene matches: 10. Germline loops: CDR1 MNHNS, CDR2 SASEGT. There are 15 residues in the CDR3. The CDR3 here is CASSDEAGELDEQFF. In DNA, the CDR3 is TGTGCCAGCAGTGACGAGGCGGGAGAGTTGGATGAGCAGTTCTTC.

This clonotype was detected only a few times. CDR3 region: CATRIGTGPPQEQFF. In DNA form, the CDR3 reads TGTGCCACCCGGATTGGGACAGGGCCCCCACAAGAGCAGTTCTTC. The chain couples TRBV10-3 to TRBJ2-1, with 9 positions matching TRBD1. CDR1 and CDR2 (germline): ENHRY, SYGVKD. Trimming took 10 bases from V and 10 from J; bases not matched to a gene: 17. This CDR3 region has 15 residues.

In this sample, this clonotype turned up a few times. This rearrangement joins TRBV6-2 or TRBV6-3 to TRBJ2-3, with D perhaps being TRBD1 or TRBD2 (6 bases each). Germline CDR1 is MNHEY and CDR2 is SVGEGT. The CDR3 is 14 residues long. Trimming removed 5 bases at V and 5 bases at J, with 14 bases between. CDR3 coding DNA: TGTGCCAGCAGTGAATTCGGGGGCGAAGATACGCAGTATTTT. Translation gives CASSEFGGEDTQYF.

There are many counts of this clonotype. The chain employs TRBV9 and TRBJ2-7; 10 bases map to TRBD2. This CDR3 region has 15 residues. Germline CDR1 is SGDLS and CDR2 is YYNGEE. Trimming took 4 bases from V and 3 from J; bases not matched to a gene: 7. The CDR3 DNA follows: TGTGCCAGCAGCCCGGGGACTAGCGCGTACTACGAGCAGTACTTC. Translated: CASSPGTSAYYEQYF.

This clonotype was counted ten times or more. This chain joins TRBV30 and TRBJ2-7; 7 nucleotides agree with TRBD1. The length of the CDR3 is 14 residues. Germline-derived CDR1 and CDR2 are GTSNPN and SVGIG (reference sequence). Trimming removed 0 bases from V and 0 bases from J; junction bases left unmatched: 2. In DNA, the CDR3 is TGTGCCTGGAGTGTATGGGACAGCTCCTACGAGCAGTACTTC. It is translated as CAWSVWDSSYEQYF.

This clonotype was seen more than once but under ten times. This chain joins TRBV19 and TRBJ1-5; 9 nucleotides agree with TRBD1. V was clipped by 7 bases and J by 2 bases; unmatched bases: 6. This CDR3 spans 15 amino acids. CDR1 and CDR2 from the germline V gene are LNHDA and SQIVND (reference sequence). Here the CDR3 DNA reads TGTGCCAGTACCCCCGGACAGGGGCGCAATCAGCCCCAGCATTTT. Amino acid sequence: CASTPGQGRNQPQHF.

CDR3 residues: CAIGGQGSTDTQYF. CDR3 DNA sequence: TGTGCCATCGGGGGACAGGGGAGCACAGATACGCAGTATTTT. The rearrangement links TRBV10-3 to TRBJ2-3; 10 bases fit TRBD1. Trimming at V came to 8 bases and at J to 0 bases, leaving 2 bases not matched to a gene. Per germline, CDR1 ENHRY and CDR2 SYGVKD. The CDR3 contains 14 residues.

This clonotype has ten or more counts. The chain uses TRBV15 and TRBJ2-3; D might be TRBD1 (6 bases). Germline assignment: CDR1 LNHNV and CDR2 YYDKDF (reference sequence). The CDR3 extends over 13 amino acids. The V gene lost 1 base and the J gene lost 8 bases, with 10 bases spanning the gap. The CDR3 sequence: CATSRAEGGTQYF. CDR3 nucleotide sequence: TGTGCCACCAGCAGAGCGGAAGGGGGTACGCAGTATTTT. Drawing the rest from reference TRBV15 and TRBJ2-3, the complete variable domain is DAMVIQNPRYQVTQFGKPVTLSCSQTLNHNVMYWYQQKSSQAPKLLFHYYDKDFNNEADTPDNFQSRRPNTSFCFLDIRSPGLGDTAMYLCATSRAEGGTQYFGPGTRLTVL.

This clonotype was recorded at least ten times. The chain joins TRBV20-1 to TRBJ1-5; D might be TRBD1 (5 bases). Germline values: CDR1 DFQATT, CDR2 SNEGSKA (reference sequence). This CDR3 is 16 amino acids long. Trimming cost V 6 bases and J 6 bases, with 24 bases left between them. The CDR3 DNA reads TGCAGTGCCCAACTTTGGGCAGGGAATGAGATTCAGCCCCAGCATTTT. Its protein is CSAQLWAGNEIQPQHF.

This clonotype was seen many times. The chain recombines TRBV27 with TRBJ1-1, with 7 nucleotides matching TRBD1. The CDR3 has 15 amino acids. V shed 6 bases and J 1 base; nucleotides not matched to a gene: 8. Germline CDR1 MNHEY, CDR2 SMNVEV (reference sequence). The CDR3 DNA follows: TGTGCCAGCAGGGTACAGGGGATTGAGAACACTGAAGCTTTCTTT. It encodes CASRVQGIENTEAFF.

Note on this clonotype: Mismatch with germline at one junction end may stem from a read error. V usage is TRBV28 and J usage is TRBJ2-1, with TRBD2 matching over 8 bases. The CDR3 loop spans 19 amino acids. CDR1 and CDR2 from the germline V gene are MDHEN and SYDVKM. The chain's CDR3 is CVSSLRRRGARARYNEQFF. CDR3 nucleotide sequence: TGTGTCAGCAGTTTGCGCAGGCGGGGGGCTAGGGCGAGATACAATGAGCAGTTCTTC.